This record concerns one T cell receptor (beta chain) sequence. Its matching antigen is unknown. The donors were part of the validation cohort, which consisted of under 150 subjects and was separate from the first cohort of 666 subjects. V dropped 3 bases and J dropped 1; count of bases not matched to a gene: 3. Germline CDR1 MNHEY, CDR2 SMNVEV (reference sequence). The CDR3 is made up of 15 amino acids. The data were taken from a study of cytomegalovirus exposure and HLA in healthy donors. Study background: A later analysis reported the roughly 130 validation repertoires used the same platform as the approximately 660 first-cohort repertoires.

Repertoires were generated with immunoSEQ multiplex PCR, while TCRdb's copy carries only in-frame clones and drops some. The sample holds under 150,000 clones, approximately 86% seen once. Study results and caveats: The majority of TCR sequences were rare, yet some public TCRs appeared in many donors. Researchers catalogued under 200 TCR beta chains as cytomegalovirus-associated.

V is TRBV27 and J is TRBJ2-3, with 8 bases lining up with TRBD1. The sequencing sample was made of PBMCs. This clonotype was sampled from a man between 18 and 35 years old in good health and CMV-seropositive. CDR3 in DNA: TGTGCCAGCAGTTTTCAGGACAGGGGCACAGATACGCAGTATTTT. Protein product: CASSFQDRGTDTQYF.